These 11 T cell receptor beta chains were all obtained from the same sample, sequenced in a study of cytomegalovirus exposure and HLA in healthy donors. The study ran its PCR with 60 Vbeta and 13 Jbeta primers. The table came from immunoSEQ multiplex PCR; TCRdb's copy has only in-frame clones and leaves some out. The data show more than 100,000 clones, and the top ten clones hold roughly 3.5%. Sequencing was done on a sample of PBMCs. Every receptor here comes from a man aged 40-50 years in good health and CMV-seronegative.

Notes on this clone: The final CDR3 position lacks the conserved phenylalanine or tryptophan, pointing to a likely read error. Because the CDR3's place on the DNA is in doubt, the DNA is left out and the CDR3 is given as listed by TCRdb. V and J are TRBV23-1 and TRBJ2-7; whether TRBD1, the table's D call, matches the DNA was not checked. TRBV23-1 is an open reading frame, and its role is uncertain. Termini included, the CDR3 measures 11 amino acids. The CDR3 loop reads CASSQARQGLA.

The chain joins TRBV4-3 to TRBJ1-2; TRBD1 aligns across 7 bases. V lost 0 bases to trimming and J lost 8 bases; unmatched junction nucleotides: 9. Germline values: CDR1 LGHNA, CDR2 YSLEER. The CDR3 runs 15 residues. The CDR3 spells CASSQDGEGAEGYTF. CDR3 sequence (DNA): TGCGCCAGCAGCCAAGATGGAGAGGGGGCTGAAGGCTACACCTTC.

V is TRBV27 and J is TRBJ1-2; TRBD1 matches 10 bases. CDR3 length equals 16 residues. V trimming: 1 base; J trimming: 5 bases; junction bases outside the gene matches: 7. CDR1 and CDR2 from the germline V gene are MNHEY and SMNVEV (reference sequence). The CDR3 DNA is TGTGCCAGCAGTTTATGGGGACAGGGGAGGGGTTATGGCTACACCTTC. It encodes CASSLWGQGRGYGYTF.

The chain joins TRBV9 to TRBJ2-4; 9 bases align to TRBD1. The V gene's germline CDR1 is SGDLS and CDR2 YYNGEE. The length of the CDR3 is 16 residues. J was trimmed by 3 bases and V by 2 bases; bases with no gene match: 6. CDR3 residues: CASSVTGGLSKNIQYF. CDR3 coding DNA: TGTGCCAGCAGCGTTACAGGGGGCTTGAGCAAAAACATTCAGTACTTC.

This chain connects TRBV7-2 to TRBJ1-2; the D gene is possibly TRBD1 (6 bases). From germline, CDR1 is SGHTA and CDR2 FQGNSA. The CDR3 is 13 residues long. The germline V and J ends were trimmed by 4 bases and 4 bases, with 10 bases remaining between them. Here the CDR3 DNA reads TGTGCCAGCAGCTCAATGGACAGCTATGGCTACACCTTC. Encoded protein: CASSSMDSYGYTF.

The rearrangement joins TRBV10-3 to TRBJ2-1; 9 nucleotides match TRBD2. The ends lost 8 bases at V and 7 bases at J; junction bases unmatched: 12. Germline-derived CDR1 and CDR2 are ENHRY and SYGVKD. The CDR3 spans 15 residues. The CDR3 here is CAISSPSGTINEQFF. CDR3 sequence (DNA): TGTGCCATCTCATCACCTAGCGGGACTATTAATGAGCAGTTCTTC.

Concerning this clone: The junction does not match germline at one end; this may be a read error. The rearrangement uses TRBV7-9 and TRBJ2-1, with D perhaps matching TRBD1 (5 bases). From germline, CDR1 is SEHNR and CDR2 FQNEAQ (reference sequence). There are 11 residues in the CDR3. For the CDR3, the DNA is TGTGCCAGCAGCTTACGGCCAGGGATGGTCTTC. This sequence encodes CASSLRPGMVF.

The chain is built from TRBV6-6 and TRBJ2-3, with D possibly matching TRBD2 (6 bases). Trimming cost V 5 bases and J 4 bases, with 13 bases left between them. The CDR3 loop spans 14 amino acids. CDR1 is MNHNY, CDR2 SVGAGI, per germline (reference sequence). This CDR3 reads CASSPPGAADTQYF. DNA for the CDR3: TGTGCCAGCAGTCCCCCGGGAGCCGCAGATACGCAGTATTTT.

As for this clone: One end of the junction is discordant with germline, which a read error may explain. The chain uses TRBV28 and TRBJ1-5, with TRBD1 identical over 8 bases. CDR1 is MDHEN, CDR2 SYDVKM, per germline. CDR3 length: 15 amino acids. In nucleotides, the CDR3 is TGTGCCAGCAGTTCACCCGGGACAGGCAATCAGCCCCGGCATTTT. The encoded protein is CASSSPGTGNQPRHF. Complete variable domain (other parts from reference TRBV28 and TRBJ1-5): DVKVTQSSRYLVKRTGEKVFLECVQDMDHENMFWYRQDPGLGLRLIYFSYDVKMKEKGDIPEGYSVSREKKERFSLILESASTNQTSMYLCASSSPGTGNQPRHFGDGTRLSIL.

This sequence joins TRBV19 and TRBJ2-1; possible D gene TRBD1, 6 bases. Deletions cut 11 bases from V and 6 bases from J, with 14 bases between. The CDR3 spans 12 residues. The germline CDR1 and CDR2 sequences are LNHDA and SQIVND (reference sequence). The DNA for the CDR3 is TGTGCCCCCCGTGAAGGGGGCAATGAGCAGTTCTTC. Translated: CAPREGGNEQFF.

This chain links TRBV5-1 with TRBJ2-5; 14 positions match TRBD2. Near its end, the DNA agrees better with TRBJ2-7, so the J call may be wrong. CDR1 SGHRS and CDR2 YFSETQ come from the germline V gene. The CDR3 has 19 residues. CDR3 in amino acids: CASSRRLAGGPLMLYEQYF. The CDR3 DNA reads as TGCGCCAGCAGCCGAAGACTAGCGGGGGGGCCATTAATGCTATACGAGCAGTACTTC.